The rows below give T cell receptor beta chains drawn from one sample of a study of cytomegalovirus exposure and HLA in healthy donors. Sequencing used immunoSEQ multiplex PCR; TCRdb keeps in-frame clones, though not all of them. The table includes approximately 100,000 clones, approximately 69% detected once. The specimen sequenced was PBMCs. The receptors originated from a female donor in good health and CMV-seronegative. Both conserved end residues are part of each CDR3. Fields, in order: CDR3 length, V gene, CDR3 protein.

length: 13; V: TRBV4-3; CDR3: CASSPPGSETQYF
length: 13; V: TRBV27; CDR3: CASSLTGTGELFF
length: 14; V: TRBV5-4; CDR3: CASSQGAGSEKLFF
length: 13; V: TRBV7-9; CDR3: CASSPIRQETQYF
length: 14; V: TRBV6-5; CDR3: CASSPLGTRRGYTF
length: 13; V: TRBV2; CDR3: CASFGQFTDTQYF
length: 13; V: TRBV18; CDR3: CASSSGGADTQYF
length: 11; V: TRBV18; CDR3: CASSLSREAFF
length: 14; V: TRBV2; CDR3: CASSWVTDNQPQHF
length: 12; V: TRBV19; CDR3: CASSITGREAFF
length: 17; V: TRBV6-1; CDR3: CASSERPLQGIGYGYTF
length: 15; V: TRBV7-9; CDR3: CASSLSEESSYEQYF
length: 15; V: TRBV6-1; CDR3: CASSEVYRGLMGYTF
length: 14; V: TRBV2; CDR3: CASIDGQVNYGYTF
length: 15; V: TRBV10-1; CDR3: CASSDGQGRADTRYF
length: 15; V: TRBV7-2; CDR3: CASSSPDTRSYEQYF
length: 14; V: TRBV5-1; CDR3: CASSPLAAYNEQFF
length: 11; V: TRBV7-8; CDR3: CASSSLYGQFF
length: 13; V: TRBV27; CDR3: CASRIQPNTEAFF
length: 11; V: TRBV7-9; CDR3: CASSPSQTLHF
length: 15; V: TRBV28; CDR3: CASSRGQGRQETQYF
length: 15; V: TRBV15; CDR3: CATSRLTGRGQPQHF
length: 16; V: TRBV13; CDR3: CASSPRSGSGAYEQYF
length: 16; V: TRBV7-7; CDR3: CASSPAQTSGKETQYF
length: 13; V: TRBV7-9; CDR3: CASSPLATGELFF
length: 14; V: TRBV5-1; CDR3: CASSPMLVGEEQYF
length: 15; V: TRBV7-6; CDR3: CASSITSGRAHEQYF
length: 14; V: TRBV5-1; CDR3: CASSFGTGSYEQYF
length: 15; V: TRBV18; CDR3: CASSLQLNSGNTIYF
length: 14; V: TRBV7-2; CDR3: CASFSGQGNSPLHF
length: 12; V: TRBV19; CDR3: CASSTGTVEAFF
length: 12; V: TRBV19; CDR3: CASSIVQQPQHF
length: 14; V: TRBV6-5; CDR3: CASSTQGSNYGYTF
length: 15; V: TRBV7-9; CDR3: CASSTPGLPTYEQYF
length: 12; V: TRBV6-5; CDR3: CACTDRAETQYF
length: 13; V: TRBV6-5; CDR3: CASSYSRGQPQHF
length: 14; V: TRBV5-4; CDR3: CASSLGRVIETQYF
length: 14; V: TRBV6-5; CDR3: CASRPGGGSDTQYF
length: 14; V: TRBV27; CDR3: CASSTFRERAKLFF
length: 14; V: TRBV11-2; CDR3: CASRRGELNTEAFF
length: 14; V: TRBV2; CDR3: CASRRDRGPDTQYF
length: 14; V: TRBV18; CDR3: CASSQSQGVTEAFF
length: 15; V: TRBV18; CDR3: CASSPTSGGSYEQYF
length: 14; V: TRBV18; CDR3: CASSPDLINNEQFF
length: 15; V: TRBV25-1; CDR3: CASSEAGPMINGYTF
length: 13; V: TRBV30; CDR3: CAWSPDRGYEQYF
length: 15; V: TRBV7-8; CDR3: CASSGGGRFRTEAFF
length: 12; V: TRBV4-3; CDR3: CASSQARMQAFF
length: 16; V: TRBV4-2; CDR3: CASSPGQGPTNEKLFF
length: 15; V: TRBV7-8; CDR3: CASSLSLSTAQPQHF
length: 12; V: TRBV9; CDR3: CASSVGDTEAFF